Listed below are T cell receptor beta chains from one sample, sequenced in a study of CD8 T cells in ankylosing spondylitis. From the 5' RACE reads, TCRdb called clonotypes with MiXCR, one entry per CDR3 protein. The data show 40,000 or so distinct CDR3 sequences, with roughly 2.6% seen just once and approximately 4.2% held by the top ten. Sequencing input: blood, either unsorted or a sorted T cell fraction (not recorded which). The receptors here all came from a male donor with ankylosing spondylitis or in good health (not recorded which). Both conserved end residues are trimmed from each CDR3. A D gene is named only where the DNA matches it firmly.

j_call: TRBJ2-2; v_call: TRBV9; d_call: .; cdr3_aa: ASSKAHRTNTGELF
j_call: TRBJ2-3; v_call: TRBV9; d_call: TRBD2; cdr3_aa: ASSDSGRQY
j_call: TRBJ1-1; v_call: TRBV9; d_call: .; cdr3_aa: ASSVEFQEAF
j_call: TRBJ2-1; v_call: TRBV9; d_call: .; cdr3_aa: ASNPGGARYEQF
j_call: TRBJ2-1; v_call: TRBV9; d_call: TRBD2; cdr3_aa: ASSVALAGGPREQF
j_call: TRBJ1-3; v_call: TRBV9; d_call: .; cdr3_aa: ASSVVPANSGNTIY
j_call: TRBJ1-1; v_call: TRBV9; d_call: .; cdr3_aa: ASSALPGSTEAF
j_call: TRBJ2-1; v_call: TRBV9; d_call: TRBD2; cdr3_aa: ASSVGTSGSYNEQF
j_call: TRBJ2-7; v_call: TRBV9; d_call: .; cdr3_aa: ASGTGTWPPEQY
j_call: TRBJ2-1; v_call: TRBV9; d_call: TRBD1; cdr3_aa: ASSFLWDRDNEQF
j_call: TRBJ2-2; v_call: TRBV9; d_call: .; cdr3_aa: ASSVEATNTGELF
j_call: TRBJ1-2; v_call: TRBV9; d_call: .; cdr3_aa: ASSVLTESNYGYT
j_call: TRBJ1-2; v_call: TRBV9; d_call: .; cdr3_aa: ASSKEGQHYYGYT
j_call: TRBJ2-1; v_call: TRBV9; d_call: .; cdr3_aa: ASSVRGRGYNEQF
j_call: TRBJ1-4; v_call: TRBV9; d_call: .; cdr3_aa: ASSAEQFEKLF
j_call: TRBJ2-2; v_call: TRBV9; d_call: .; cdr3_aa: ASSEGGTGFYTGELF
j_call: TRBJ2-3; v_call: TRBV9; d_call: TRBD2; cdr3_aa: ASSERTSWVEDTQY
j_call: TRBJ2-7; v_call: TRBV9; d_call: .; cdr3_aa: ASSALSGRADEQY
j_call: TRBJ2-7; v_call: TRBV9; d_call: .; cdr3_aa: ASSVAGDEQY
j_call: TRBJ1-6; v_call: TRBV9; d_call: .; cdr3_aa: ASSTLQGYNSPLH
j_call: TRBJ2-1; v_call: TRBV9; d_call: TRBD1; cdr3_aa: ASSAGTGGYNEQF
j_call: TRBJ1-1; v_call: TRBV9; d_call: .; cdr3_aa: ASSQGETEAF
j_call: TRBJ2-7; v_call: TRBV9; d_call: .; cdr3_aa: ASSVAGAPSVEQY
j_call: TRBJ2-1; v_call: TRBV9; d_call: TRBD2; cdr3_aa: ASSVDPRGGPNNEQF
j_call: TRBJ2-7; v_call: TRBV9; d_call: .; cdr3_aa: ASSVGGAAFYEQY
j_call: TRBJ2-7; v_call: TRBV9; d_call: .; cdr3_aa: ASSPGTSGAGQY
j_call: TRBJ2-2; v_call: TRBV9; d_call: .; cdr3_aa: ASSVGNTANTGELF
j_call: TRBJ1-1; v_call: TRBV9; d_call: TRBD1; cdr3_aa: ASSVGRQGNTEAF
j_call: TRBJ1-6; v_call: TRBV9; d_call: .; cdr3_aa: ASSSGTALSPLH
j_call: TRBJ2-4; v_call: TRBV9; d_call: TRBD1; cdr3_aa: ASSAGTGGSGNIQY
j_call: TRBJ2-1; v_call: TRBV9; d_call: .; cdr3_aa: ASSEGPYNEQF
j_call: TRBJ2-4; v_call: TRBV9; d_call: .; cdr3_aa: ASSVRLASNIQY
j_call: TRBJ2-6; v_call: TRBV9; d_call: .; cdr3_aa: ASSVGVAASSGANVLT
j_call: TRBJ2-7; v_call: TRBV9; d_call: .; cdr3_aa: ASSAHPYGPYEQY
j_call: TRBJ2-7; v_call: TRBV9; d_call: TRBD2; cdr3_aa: ASSPYGTSGSYEQY
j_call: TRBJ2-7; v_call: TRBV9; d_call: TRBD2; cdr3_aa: ASSVAPASGSPREQY
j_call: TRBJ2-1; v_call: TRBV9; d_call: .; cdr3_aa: ASSVWSGGNEQF
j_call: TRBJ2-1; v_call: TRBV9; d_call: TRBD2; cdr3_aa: ASSGQTSGRFNEQF
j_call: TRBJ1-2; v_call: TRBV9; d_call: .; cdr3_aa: ASSVETGYGYT
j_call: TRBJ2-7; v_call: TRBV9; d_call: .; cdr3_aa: ASSLGPGFYEQY
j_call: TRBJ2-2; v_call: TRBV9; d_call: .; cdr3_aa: ASNPTTGRNTGELF
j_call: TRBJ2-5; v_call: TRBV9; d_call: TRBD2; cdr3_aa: ASSVMAGGETQY
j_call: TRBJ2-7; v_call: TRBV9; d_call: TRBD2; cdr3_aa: ASSAGVGAGAYEQY
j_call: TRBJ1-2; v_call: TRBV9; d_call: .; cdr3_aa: ASSVDGIGGYT
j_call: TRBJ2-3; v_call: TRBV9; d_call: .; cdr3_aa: ASSVASLSTDTQY
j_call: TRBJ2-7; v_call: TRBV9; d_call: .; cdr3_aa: ASSVGDTSSYEQY
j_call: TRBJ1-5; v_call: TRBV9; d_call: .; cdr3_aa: ASSPGPDSNQPQH
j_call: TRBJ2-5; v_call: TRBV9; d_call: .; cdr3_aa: ASTRTDQETQY
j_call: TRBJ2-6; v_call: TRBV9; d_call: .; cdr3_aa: ASTRDGSGANVLT
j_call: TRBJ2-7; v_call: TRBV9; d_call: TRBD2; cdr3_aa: ASSVGGRASYEQY
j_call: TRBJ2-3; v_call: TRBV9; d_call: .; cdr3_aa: ASSVGGAGGTDTQY
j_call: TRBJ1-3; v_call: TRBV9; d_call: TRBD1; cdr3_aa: ASSGSTGGYGNTIY
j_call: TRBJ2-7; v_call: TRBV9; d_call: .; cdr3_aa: ASSVGAAPSYEQY
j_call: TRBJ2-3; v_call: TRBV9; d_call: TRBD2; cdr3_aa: ASSVGASGRDTDTQY
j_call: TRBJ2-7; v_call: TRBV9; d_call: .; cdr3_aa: ASSAQAGSSYEQY